The 15 T cell receptor beta chains listed next were all sequenced from one sample in a study of human T cells and chemical hapten exposure. Time point meaning: patch test 1, 2 weeks after DPC sensitization. As for treatment: therapeutic diphenylcyclopropenone sensitization with weekly scalp DPC. MiXCR was run by TCRdb on the RACE reads, yielding one entry per CDR3 protein. The data contain some 380,000 distinct CDR3 sequences, more than 4.5% of them singletons. This specimen consisted of whole blood, obtained in connection with sensitization to the hapten diphenylcyclopropenone (DPC). These receptors were obtained from a woman in her 50s with alopecia areata. Some clones in this sample may be carry-over from other donors' samples.

The chain links TRBV6-5 to TRBJ2-1, with D perhaps being TRBD1 or TRBD2 (6 bases each). CDR1 is MNHEY, CDR2 SVGAGI, per germline. The CDR3 is made up of 14 amino acids. V was trimmed by 5 bases and J by 6 bases, leaving 14 bases between them. CDR3: CASSGGGHINEQFF. The CDR3 DNA sequence: TGTGCCAGCAGTGGAGGGGGGCACATCAATGAGCAGTTCTTC.

This clonotype has ten or more counts. The V and J genes are TRBV5-1 and TRBJ2-4; tentatively, D is TRBD2 (5 bases). V was clipped by 3 bases and J by 4 bases, with 11 bases between them. Germline CDR1 and CDR2: SGHRS and YFSETQ. This CDR3 region has 14 residues. CDR3 coding DNA: TGCGCCAGCAGCTCGGAGGCAGCTAAAAACATTCAGTACTTC. It yields the protein CASSSEAAKNIQYF.

The V call is TRBV4-3, the J call TRBJ1-2; no firm D call. The CDR3 contains 15 residues. CDR1 is LGHNA and CDR2 is YSLEER in the germline V gene. V lost 3 bases and J 2 bases, leaving 13 bases between the germline ends. The CDR3 spells CASSHEQQPNYGYTF. The CDR3 DNA is TGCGCCAGCAGCCACGAGCAACAACCAAACTATGGCTACACCTTC.

At least ten counts were recorded for this clonotype. The V call is TRBV6-5, the J call TRBJ1-2; 8 nucleotides agree with TRBD1. CDR3 length equals 14 residues. The J segment lost 6 bases and the V segment lost 0 bases, leaving 3 bases of the junction unmatched. The V gene's germline CDR1 is MNHEY and CDR2 SVGAGI. For the CDR3, the DNA is TGTGCCAGCAGTTACTCGTCAGGGGGCGATGGCTACACCTTC. This gives the protein CASSYSSGGDGYTF.

This clonotype was counted only a few times. The chain joins TRBV9 to TRBJ2-5, with 11 bases lining up with TRBD2. The CDR3 spans 17 residues. Germline-derived CDR1 and CDR2 are SGDLS and YYNGEE. V gave up 4 bases and J gave up 5 bases; unmatched junction bases: 13. The CDR3 loop is CASSPTLLAGVPETQYF. CDR3 coding DNA: TGTGCCAGCAGCCCAACTCTACTAGCGGGGGTGCCGGAGACCCAGTACTTC. The complete variable domain, with remaining parts taken from reference TRBV9 and TRBJ2-5, reads DSGVTQTPKHLITATGQRVTLRCSPRSGDLSVYWYQQSLDQGLQFLIQYYNGEERAKGNILERFSAQQFPDLHSELNLSSLELGDSALYFCASSPTLLAGVPETQYFGPGTRLLVL.

The chain couples TRBV2 to TRBJ2-7; D is perhaps TRBD2 (6 bases). The CDR3 length is 15 residues. CDR1 is SNHLY, CDR2 FYNNEI, per germline. Trimming took off 6 bases at V and 2 bases at J, with 17 bases between the two ends. CDR3 sequence: CASSGDFPSTYEQYF. CDR3 in DNA: TGTGCCAGCAGCGGGGACTTCCCTTCCACCTACGAGCAGTACTTC.

This clonotype was picked up many times. The chain recombines TRBV7-2 with TRBJ1-5; a weak D match, TRBD1 (5 bases). Trimming removed 5 bases at V and 9 bases at J, with 20 bases between. The CDR3 spans 15 residues. CDR1 and CDR2 (germline): SGHTA, FQGNSA. The CDR3 loop is CASSPDGAGNSPQHF. Written as DNA, the CDR3 is TGTGCCAGCAGCCCTGACGGGGCGGGAAATTCGCCCCAGCATTTT.

This clonotype showed up many times. The chain has TRBV12-3 or TRBV12-4 and TRBJ1-5, with D perhaps matching TRBD1 (5 bases). The CDR3 spans 13 residues. V was cut by 8 bases and J by 4 bases, with 12 bases left in between. CDR3 sequence reads: CASGWGANQPQHF. DNA of the CDR3: TGTGCCAGCGGTTGGGGCGCGAATCAGCCCCAGCATTTT.

This clonotype was counted only a few times. The J gene is TRBJ1-2, the V gene TRBV7-6, with a weak D call TRBD1 (6 bases). The CDR3 contains 17 residues. Germline-derived CDR1 and CDR2 are SGHVS and FNYEAQ. Trimming removed 0 bases at V and 3 bases at J, with 17 bases between. The DNA for the CDR3 is TGTGCCAGCAGCTTAGCGTACGCCAGGGGTCGCGACTATGGCTACACCTTC. Protein product: CASSLAYARGRDYGYTF.

This clonotype showed up just a few times. V is TRBV28 and J is TRBJ2-7; TRBD2 matches 8 bases. Trimming removed 6 bases from V and 3 bases from J; junction bases left unmatched: 7. The germline gives CDR1 MDHEN, CDR2 SYDVKM. The CDR3 spans 14 residues. The CDR3 sequence: CASRSTSVNYEQYF. The CDR3 DNA sequence: TGTGCCAGCAGGTCGACTAGCGTAAACTACGAGCAGTACTTC.

This clonotype was counted at least ten times. This sequence joins TRBV9 and TRBJ1-5; D unclear. The V gene lost 4 bases and the J gene lost 4 bases, with 9 bases spanning the gap. The CDR3 is 13 amino acids. The germline CDR1 and CDR2 sequences are SGDLS and YYNGEE. CDR3 amino acids: CASSTEVNQPQHF. CDR3 nucleotides: TGTGCCAGCAGCACGGAAGTAAATCAGCCCCAGCATTTT.

This clonotype was observed many times. The J gene is TRBJ1-4, the V gene TRBV6-6, with 11 bases matching TRBD1. V lost 6 bases, J lost 8 bases, and 5 bases stayed unmatched. Germline CDR1 MNHNY, CDR2 SVGAGI (reference sequence). This CDR3 comprises 14 residues. CDR3 loop: CASSYGQGAEKLFF. The CDR3 DNA is TGTGCCAGCAGCTATGGACAGGGGGCGGAAAAACTGTTTTTT.

This clonotype was detected ten times or more. V and J are TRBV7-2 and TRBJ1-3, with D hard to call. CDR1 is SGHTA and CDR2 is FQGNSA in the germline V gene. The ends were cut back, 1 base at V and 4 bases at J, with 20 bases in the middle. The CDR3 extends over 18 amino acids. The CDR3 sequence is CASSLGGFIGRGGNTIYF. DNA for the CDR3: TGTGCCAGCAGCTTAGGAGGTTTTATCGGGAGAGGCGGAAACACCATATATTTT.

This clonotype was picked up a small number of times. The rearrangement uses TRBV24-1 and TRBJ2-2; a weak D match, TRBD2 (6 bases). Looked up from germline, CDR1 is KGHDR and CDR2 is SFDVKD. Trimming removed 3 bases from V and 6 bases from J, with 13 bases in between. CDR3 length equals 15 residues. The CDR3 DNA sequence: TGTGCCACCAGTGATCCTGACACGGGGGCCGGGGAGCTGTTTTTT. Its protein product is CATSDPDTGAGELFF.

This clonotype was counted ten times or more. This rearrangement joins TRBV30 to TRBJ2-7; D might be TRBD1 (5 bases). The CDR3 is 14 amino acids. V was shortened by 3 bases and J by 3 bases, with 15 bases between the two germline ends. CDR1 and CDR2 (germline): GTSNPN, SVGIG (reference sequence). CDR3 sequence: CAWRLGVRDYEQYF. CDR3 in DNA: TGTGCCTGGAGGCTTGGGGTCAGGGACTACGAGCAGTACTTC.